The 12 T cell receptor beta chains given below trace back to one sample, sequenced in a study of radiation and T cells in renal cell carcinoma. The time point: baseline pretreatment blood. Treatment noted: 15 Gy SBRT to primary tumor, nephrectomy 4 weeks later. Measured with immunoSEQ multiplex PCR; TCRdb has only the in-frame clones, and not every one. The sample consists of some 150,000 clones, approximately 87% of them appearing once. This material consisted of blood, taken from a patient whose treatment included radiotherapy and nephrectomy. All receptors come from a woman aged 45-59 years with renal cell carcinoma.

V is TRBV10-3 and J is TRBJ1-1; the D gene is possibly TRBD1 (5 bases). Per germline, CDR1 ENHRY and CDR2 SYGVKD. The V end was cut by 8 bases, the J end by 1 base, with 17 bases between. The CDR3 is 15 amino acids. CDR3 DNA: TGTGCCATCGGTTGGGGGTCGTCAGGGAACACTGAAGCTTTCTTT. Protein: CAIGWGSSGNTEAFF.

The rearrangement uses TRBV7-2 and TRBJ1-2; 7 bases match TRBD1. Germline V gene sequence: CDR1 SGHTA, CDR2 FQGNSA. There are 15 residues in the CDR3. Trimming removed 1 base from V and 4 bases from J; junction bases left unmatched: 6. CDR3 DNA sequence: TGTGCCAGCAGCTTAGTAATGGCAGGGGGCTATGGCTACACCTTC. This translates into CASSLVMAGGYGYTF.

CDR3: CSVGASPDTEAFF. The CDR3 DNA reads as TGCAGCGTTGGGGCTTCGCCGGACACTGAAGCTTTCTTT. This chain connects TRBV29-1 to TRBJ1-1; D not certain. Germline assignment: CDR1 SQVTM and CDR2 ANQGSEA. The CDR3 covers 13 residues. The V end lost 4 bases, the J end lost 3 bases, and 12 bases lay between the germline ends. The complete variable domain, with remaining parts taken from reference TRBV29-1 and TRBJ1-1, reads SAVISQKPSRDICQRGTSLTIQCQVDSQVTMMFWYRQQPGQSLTLIATANQGSEATYESGFVIDKFPISRPNLTFSTLTVSNMSPEDSSIYLCSVGASPDTEAFFGQGTRLTVV.

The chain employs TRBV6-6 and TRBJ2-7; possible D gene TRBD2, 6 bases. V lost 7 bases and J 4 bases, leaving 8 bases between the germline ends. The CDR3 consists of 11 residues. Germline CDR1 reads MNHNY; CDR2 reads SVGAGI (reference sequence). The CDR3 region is CASIGGYEQYF. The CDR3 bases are TGTGCCAGCATCGGGGGATACGAGCAGTACTTC.

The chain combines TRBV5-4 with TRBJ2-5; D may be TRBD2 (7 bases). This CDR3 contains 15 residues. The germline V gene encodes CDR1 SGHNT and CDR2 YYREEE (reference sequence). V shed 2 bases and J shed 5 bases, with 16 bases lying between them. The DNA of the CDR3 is TGTGCCAGCAGCTTTCCGACGGGGGGCGATGAGACCCAGTACTTC. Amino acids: CASSFPTGGDETQYF.

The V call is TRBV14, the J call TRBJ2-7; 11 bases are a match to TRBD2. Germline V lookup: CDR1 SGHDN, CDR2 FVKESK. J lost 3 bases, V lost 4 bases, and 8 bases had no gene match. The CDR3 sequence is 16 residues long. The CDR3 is CASSRGSGRVNYEQYF. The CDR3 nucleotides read TGTGCCAGCAGCCGGGGTAGCGGGAGGGTAAACTACGAGCAGTACTTC.

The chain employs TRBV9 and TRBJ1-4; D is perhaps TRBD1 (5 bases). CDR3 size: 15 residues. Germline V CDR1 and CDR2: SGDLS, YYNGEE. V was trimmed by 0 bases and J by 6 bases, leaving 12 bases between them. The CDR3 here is CASSVGRVFDEKLFF. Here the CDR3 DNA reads TGTGCCAGCAGCGTAGGCAGGGTATTCGATGAAAAACTGTTTTTT.

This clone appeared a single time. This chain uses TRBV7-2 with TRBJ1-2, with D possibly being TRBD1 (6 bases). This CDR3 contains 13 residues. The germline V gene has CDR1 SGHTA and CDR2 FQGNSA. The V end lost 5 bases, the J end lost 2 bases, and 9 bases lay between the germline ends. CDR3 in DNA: TGTGCCAGCAGCGCGGACAGAAACTATGGCTACACCTTC. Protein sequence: CASSADRNYGYTF.

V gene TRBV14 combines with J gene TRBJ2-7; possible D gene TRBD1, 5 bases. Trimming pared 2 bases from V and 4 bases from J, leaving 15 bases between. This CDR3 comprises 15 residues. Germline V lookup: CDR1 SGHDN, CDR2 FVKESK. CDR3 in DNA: TGTGCCAGCAGCCAACAGGGATCCTATACTTACGAGCAGTACTTC. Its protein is CASSQQGSYTYEQYF.

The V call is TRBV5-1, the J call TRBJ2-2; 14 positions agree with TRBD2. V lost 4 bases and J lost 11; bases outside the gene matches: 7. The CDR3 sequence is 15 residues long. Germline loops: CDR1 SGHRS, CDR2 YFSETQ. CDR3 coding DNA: TGCGCCAGCAGCCCGGGACTAGCGGGAGAGGTTGAGCTGTTTTTT. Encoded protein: CASSPGLAGEVELFF.

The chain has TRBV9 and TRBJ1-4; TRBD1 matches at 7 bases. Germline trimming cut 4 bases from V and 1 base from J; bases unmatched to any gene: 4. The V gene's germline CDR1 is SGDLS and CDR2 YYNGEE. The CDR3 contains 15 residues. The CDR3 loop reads CASSPRQGTNEKLFF. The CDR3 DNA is TGTGCCAGCAGCCCCCGACAGGGAACTAATGAAAAACTGTTTTTT.

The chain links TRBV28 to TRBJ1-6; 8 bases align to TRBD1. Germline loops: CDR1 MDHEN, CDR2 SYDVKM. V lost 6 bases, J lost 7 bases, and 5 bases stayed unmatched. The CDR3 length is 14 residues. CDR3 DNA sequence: TGTGCCAGCAGACTGAGACAGGGGAATTCACCCCTCCACTTT. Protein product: CASRLRQGNSPLHF.